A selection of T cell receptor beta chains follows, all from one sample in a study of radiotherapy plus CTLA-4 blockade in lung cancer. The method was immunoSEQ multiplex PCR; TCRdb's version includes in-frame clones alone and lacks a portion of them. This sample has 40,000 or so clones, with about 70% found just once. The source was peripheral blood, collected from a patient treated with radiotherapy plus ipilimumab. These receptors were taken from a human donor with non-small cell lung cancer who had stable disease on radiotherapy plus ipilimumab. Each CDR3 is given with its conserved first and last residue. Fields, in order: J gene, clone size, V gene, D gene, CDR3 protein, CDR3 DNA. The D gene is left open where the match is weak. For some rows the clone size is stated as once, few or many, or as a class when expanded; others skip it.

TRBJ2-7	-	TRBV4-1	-	CASSQEQGRPYEQYF	TGCGCCAGCAGCCAAGAGCAGGGCCGACCCTACGAGCAGTACTTC
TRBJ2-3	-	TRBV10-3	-	CAISRGEGTDTQYF	TGTGCCATCAGTCGCGGGGAGGGCACAGATACGCAGTATTTT
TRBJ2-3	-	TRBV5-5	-	CASSLFGDTQYF	TGTGCCAGCAGCTTGTTCGGAGATACGCAGTATTTT
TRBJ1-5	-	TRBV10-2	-	CASKDGNQPQHF	TGCGCCAGTAAAGACGGGAATCAGCCCCAGCATTTT
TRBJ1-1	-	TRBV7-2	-	CASSFPSPRATEAFF	TGTGCCAGCAGCTTTCCGAGTCCGAGGGCCACTGAAGCTTTCTTT
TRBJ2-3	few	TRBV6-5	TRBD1	CASTTGGSLNTQYF	TGTGCCAGCACGACAGGGGGCTCTTTAAATACGCAGTATTTT
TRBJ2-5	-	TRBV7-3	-	CASSRFRPGIQETQYF	TGTGCCAGCAGCCGCTTCCGGCCAGGTATCCAAGAGACCCAATACTTC
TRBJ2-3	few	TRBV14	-	CASSPLSSDTQYF	TGTGCCAGCAGCCCACTTAGTTCAGATACGCAGTATTTT
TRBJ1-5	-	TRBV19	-	CASSTTARWGNQPQHF	TGTGCCAGTAGTACCACCGCCAGGTGGGGCAATCAGCCCCAGCATTTT
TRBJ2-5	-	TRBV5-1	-	CASSLSPVGQETQYF	TGCGCCAGCAGCCTCTCCCCGGTCGGGCAAGAGACCCAGTACTTC